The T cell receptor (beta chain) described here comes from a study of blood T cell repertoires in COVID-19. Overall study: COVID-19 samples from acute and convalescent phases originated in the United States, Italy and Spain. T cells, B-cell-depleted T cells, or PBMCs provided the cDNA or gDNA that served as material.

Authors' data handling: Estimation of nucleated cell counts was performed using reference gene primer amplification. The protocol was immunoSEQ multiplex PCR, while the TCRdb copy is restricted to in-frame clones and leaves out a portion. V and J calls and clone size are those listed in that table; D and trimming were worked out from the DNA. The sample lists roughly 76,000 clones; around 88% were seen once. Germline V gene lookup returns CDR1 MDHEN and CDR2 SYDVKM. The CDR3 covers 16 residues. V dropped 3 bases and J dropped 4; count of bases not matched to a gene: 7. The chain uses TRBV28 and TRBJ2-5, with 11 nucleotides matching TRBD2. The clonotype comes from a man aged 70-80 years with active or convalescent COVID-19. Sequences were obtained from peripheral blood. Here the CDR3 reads CASSLFTSGRAETQYF. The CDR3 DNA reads TGTGCCAGCAGTTTGTTTACTAGCGGGAGAGCAGAGACCCAGTACTTC.